This T cell receptor (beta chain) came from a study of vaccination effects on CD4 cells after COVID-19. About the study: Relative to the second dose, post-vaccine samples were obtained a median of 72 days later.

Sequencing was performed with immunoSEQ multiplex PCR; in TCRdb, only in-frame clones are kept and a portion is missing. The profile shows nearly 25,000 clones, 69% of them singletons. In regard to this clone: What it recognizes is unknown.

Under the ViraFEST assay, PBMC were stimulated with viral peptide pools so that antigen-specific CD4+ T cells expanded. Sequencing was performed afterwards. Scientists isolated CD4+ T cells after an approximately ten-day culture period ended. Each person got two doses of an mRNA SARS-CoV-2 vaccine, BNT162b2 or mRNA-1273. None of these healthy vaccinees had been infected with SARS-CoV-2 before vaccination. Germline CDR1 is GTSNPN and CDR2 is SVGIG (reference sequence). CDR3 length equals 11 residues. V lost 0 bases, J lost 7 bases, and 6 bases lay in between. This TCR was recovered from a human donor who received a COVID-19 vaccine. The V and J genes are TRBV30 and TRBJ1-2; D unresolved. The material was CD4+ T cells from PBMCs cultured with SARS-CoV-2 spike peptides, obtained after COVID-19 vaccination. CDR3 nucleotides: TGTGCCTGGAGTGTACAAGCTGGCTACACCTTC. It translates to CAWSVQAGYTF.